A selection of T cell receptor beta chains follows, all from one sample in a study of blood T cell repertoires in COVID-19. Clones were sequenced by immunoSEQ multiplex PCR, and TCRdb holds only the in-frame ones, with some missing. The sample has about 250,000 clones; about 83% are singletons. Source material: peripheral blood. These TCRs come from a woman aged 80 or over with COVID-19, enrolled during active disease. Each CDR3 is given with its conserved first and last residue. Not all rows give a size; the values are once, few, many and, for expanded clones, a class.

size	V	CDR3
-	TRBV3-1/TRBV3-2	CASSTRLSTEAFF
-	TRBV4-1	CASSQTEGGTEAFF
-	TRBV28	CASRNPGQGYEQYF
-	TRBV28	CASSLWGLAGGPGELFF
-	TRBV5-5	CASSSGTGGAETQYF
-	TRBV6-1	CASSEGIHSTDTQYF
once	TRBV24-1	CATSDDRLNYGAGELFF
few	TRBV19	CASPQKGFYDSPLHF
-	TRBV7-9	CASSLSQAFSEGYTF
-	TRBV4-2	CASSQDSSPGVAYGYTF
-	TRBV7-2	CASSLPSGGAGETQYF
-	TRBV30	CAWTGGRTEAFF
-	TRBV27	CASTDFSGGAVGTDTQYF
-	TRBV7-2	CASSFTSGNPGELFF
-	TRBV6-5	CASSYRDRGGYEQYF
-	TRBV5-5	CASSLGIAYSNQPQHF
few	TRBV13	CASSLSKEGYTF
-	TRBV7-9	CASSSGLAGLPGELFF
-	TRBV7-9	CASSYSRSSLYGYTF
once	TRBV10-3	CAISPDRVSPLHF
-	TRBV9	CASSSTLFQVGYYGYTF
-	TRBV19	CATSQAHNQPQHF
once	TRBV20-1	CSAFDNEQFF
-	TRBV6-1	CASSARQGGGNQPQHF